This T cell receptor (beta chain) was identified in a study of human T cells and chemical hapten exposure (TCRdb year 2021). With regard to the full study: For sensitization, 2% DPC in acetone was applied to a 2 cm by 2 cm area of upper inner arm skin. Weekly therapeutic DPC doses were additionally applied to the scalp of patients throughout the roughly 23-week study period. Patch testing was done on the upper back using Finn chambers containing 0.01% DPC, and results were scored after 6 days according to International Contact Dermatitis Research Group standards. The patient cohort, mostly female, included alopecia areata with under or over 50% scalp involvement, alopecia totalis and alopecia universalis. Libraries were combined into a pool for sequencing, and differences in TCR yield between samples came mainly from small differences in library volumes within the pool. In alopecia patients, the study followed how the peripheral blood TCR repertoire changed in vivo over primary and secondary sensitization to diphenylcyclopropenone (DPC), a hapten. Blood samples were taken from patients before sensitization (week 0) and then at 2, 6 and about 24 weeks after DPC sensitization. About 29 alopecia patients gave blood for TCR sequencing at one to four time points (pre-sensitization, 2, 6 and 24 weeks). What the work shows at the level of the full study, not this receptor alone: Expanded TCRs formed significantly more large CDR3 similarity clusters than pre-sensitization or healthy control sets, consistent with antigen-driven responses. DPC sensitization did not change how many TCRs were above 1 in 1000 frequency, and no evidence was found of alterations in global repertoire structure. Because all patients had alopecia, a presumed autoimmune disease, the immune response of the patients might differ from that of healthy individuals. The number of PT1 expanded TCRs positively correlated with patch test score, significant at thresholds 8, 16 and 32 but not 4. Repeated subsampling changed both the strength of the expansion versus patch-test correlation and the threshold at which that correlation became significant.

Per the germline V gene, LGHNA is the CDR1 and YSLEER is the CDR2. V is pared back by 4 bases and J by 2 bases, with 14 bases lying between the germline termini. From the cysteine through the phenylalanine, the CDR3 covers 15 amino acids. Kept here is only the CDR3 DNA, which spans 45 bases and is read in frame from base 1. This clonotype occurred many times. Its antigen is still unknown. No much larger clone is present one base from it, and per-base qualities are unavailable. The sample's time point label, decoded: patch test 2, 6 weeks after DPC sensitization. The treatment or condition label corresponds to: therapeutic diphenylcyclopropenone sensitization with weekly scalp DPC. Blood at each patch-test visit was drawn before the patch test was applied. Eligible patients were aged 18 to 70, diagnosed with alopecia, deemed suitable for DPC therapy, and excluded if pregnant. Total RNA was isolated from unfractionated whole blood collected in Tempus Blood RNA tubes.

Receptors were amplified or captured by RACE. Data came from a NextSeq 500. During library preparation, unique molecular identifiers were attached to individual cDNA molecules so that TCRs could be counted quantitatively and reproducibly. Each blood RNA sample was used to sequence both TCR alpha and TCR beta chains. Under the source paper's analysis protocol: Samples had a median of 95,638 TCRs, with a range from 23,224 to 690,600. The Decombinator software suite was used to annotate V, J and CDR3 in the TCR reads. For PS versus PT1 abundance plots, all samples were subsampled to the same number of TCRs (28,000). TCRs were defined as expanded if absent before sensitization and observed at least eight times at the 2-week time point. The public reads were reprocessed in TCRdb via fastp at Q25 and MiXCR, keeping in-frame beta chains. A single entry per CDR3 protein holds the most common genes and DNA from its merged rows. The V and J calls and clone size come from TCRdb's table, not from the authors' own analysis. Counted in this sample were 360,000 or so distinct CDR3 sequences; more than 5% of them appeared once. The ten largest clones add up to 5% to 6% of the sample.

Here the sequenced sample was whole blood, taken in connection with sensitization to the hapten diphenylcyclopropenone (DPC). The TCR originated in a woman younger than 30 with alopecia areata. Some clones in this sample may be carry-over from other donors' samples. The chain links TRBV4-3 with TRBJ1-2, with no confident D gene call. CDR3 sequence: CASSPTQSYNYGYTF. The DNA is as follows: TGCGCCAGCAGCCCCACCCAGTCGTACAACTATGGCTACACCTTC.